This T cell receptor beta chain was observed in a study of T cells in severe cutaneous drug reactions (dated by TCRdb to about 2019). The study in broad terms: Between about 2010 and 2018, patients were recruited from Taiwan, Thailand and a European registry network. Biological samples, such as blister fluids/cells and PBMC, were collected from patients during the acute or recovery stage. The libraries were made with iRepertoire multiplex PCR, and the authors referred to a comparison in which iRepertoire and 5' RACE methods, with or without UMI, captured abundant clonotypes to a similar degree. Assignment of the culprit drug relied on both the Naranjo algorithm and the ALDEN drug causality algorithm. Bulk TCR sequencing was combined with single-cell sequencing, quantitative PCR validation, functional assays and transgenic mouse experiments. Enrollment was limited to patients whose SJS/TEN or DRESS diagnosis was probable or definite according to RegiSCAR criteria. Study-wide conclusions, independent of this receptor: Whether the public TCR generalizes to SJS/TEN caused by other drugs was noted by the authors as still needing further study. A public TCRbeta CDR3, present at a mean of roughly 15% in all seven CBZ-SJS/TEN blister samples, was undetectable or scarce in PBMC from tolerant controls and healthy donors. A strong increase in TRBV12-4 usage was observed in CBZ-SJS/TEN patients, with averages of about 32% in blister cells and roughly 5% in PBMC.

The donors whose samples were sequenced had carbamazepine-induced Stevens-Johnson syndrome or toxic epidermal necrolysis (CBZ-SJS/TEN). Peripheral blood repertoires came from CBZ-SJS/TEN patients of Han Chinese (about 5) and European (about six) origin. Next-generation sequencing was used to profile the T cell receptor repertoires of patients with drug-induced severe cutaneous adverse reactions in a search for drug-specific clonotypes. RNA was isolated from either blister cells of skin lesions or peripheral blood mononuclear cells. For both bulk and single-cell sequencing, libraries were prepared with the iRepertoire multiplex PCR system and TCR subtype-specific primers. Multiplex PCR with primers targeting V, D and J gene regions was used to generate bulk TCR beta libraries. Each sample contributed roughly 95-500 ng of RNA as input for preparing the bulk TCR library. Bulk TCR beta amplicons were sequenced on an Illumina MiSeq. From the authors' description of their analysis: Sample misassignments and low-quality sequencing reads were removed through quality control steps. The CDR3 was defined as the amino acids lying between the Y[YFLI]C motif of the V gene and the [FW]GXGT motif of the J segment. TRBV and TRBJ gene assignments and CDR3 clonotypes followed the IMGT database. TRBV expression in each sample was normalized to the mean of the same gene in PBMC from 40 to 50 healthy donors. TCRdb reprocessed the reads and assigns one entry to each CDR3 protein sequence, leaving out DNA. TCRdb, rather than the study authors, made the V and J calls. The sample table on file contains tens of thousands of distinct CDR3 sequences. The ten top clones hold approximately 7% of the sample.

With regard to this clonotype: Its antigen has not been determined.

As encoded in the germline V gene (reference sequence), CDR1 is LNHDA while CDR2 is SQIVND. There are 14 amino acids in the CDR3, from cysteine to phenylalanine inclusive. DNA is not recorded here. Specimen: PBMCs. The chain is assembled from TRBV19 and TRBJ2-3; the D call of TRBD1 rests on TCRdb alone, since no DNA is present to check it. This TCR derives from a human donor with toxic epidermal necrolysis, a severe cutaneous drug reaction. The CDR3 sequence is CASSVLQGPDTQYF. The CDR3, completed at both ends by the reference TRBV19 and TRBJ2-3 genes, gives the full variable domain DGGITQSPKYLFRKEGQNVTLSCEQNLNHDAMYWYRQDPGQGLRLIYYSQIVNDFQKGDIAEGYSVSREKKESFPLTVTSAQKNPTAFYLCASSVLQGPDTQYFGPGTRLTVL.